Presented here are 9 T cell receptor beta chains from one specimen sequenced in a study of T cell responses to AZD1222 COVID-19 vaccine. The protocol was immunoSEQ multiplex PCR, while the TCRdb copy is restricted to in-frame clones and leaves out a portion. The data hold around 200,000 clones, with 94% observed a single time. Source: peripheral blood, taken 28 days after the second AZD1222 dose. These receptors originate from an adult who received the AZD1222 COVID-19 vaccine.

The V call is TRBV4-3, the J call TRBJ2-2; D unclear. CDR1 and CDR2 (germline): LGHNA, YSLEER. The CDR3 totals 14 residues. The germline V and J ends were trimmed by 0 bases and 5 bases, with 7 bases remaining between them. The CDR3 loop reads CASSQEEGTGELFF. CDR3 in DNA: TGCGCCAGCAGCCAAGAAGAAGGGACCGGGGAGCTGTTTTTT.

This rearrangement joins TRBV6-5 to TRBJ1-6, with TRBD1 matching over 7 bases. Losses at the gene ends were 5 bases for V and 10 bases for J; bases not matched to a gene: 11. This CDR3 is 15 amino acids long. Germline V gives CDR1 MNHEY, CDR2 SVGAGI. The CDR3 bases are TGTGCCAGCAGTCCTACAGGGGAAGGGAACTCACCCCTCCACTTT. It codes for CASSPTGEGNSPLHF.

About this clone: Other DNA sequences in this sample translate to the same CDR3. The rearrangement joins TRBV6-5 to TRBJ1-1, with no clear D. The CDR3 runs 14 residues. Trimming stripped 0 bases from V and 1 base from J, with 6 bases between. Germline CDR1 is MNHEY and CDR2 is SVGAGI. The CDR3 region is CASSYSPGNTEAFF. DNA of the CDR3: TGTGCCAGCAGTTACTCACCGGGGAACACTGAAGCTTTCTTT.

The rearrangement joins TRBV28 to TRBJ2-1, with 7 bases identical to TRBD2. Germline V lookup: CDR1 MDHEN, CDR2 SYDVKM. The CDR3 contains 13 residues. Trimming removed 8 bases from V and 0 bases from J; junction bases left unmatched: 1. The CDR3: CASRDYSYNEQFF. In nucleotides, the CDR3 is TGTGCCAGCCGGGACTACTCCTACAATGAGCAGTTCTTC.

The genes are TRBV27 and TRBJ1-1; perhaps TRBD1 as D (5 bases). V dropped 6 bases and J dropped 1 base, with 12 bases sitting between them. The CDR3 is 14 residues long. Germline loops: CDR1 MNHEY, CDR2 SMNVEV (reference sequence). DNA of the CDR3: TGTGCCAGCAGCCCCGGGACGGAGAACACTGAAGCTTTCTTT. Its translation is CASSPGTENTEAFF.

The chain uses TRBV29-1 and TRBJ1-2, with 7 bases aligning to TRBD1. Germline values: CDR1 SQVTM, CDR2 ANQGSEA. This CDR3 is 13 amino acids long. Losses at the gene ends were 4 bases for V and 5 bases for J; bases not matched to a gene: 7. The CDR3 here is CSVGAGGPYGYTF. DNA of the CDR3: TGCAGCGTTGGGGCAGGGGGACCTTATGGCTACACCTTC.

V usage is TRBV19 and J usage is TRBJ2-7, with 7 bases identical to TRBD1. The CDR3 covers 14 residues. Trimming took 4 bases from V and 3 from J; bases not matched to a gene: 6. Germline lookup yields CDR1 LNHDA and CDR2 SQIVND (reference sequence). Here the CDR3 DNA reads TGTGCCAGTAGTACTACCGGGACAGTCTACGAGCAGTACTTC. It codes for CASSTTGTVYEQYF.

The table lists this clone with a count of one. The V and J genes are TRBV28 and TRBJ2-1; D is possibly TRBD1 or TRBD2 (5 bases each). The CDR3 has 16 residues. From germline, CDR1 is MDHEN and CDR2 SYDVKM. Trimming took 6 bases from V and 2 from J, leaving 17 bases between them. CDR3 sequence reads: CASSSDGRGAYNEQFF. CDR3 nucleotide sequence: TGTGCCAGCAGCTCCGACGGCAGAGGGGCCTACAATGAGCAGTTCTTC.

CDR3 bases: TGCGCCAGCAGCTTCGGAACCGGGACAGGGGGGTCTGGTCCGACTGAAGCTTTCTTT. Translation: CASSFGTGTGGSGPTEAFF. The chain combines TRBV5-1 with TRBJ1-1; 11 bases map to TRBD1. The germline V gene has CDR1 SGHRS and CDR2 YFSETQ. The CDR3 length is 19 residues. J was trimmed by 5 bases and V by 2 bases; bases with no gene match: 17.